This T cell receptor (beta chain) was identified in a study of Graves' ophthalmopathy and Graves' hyperthyroidism. Amplification targeted the TCR beta CDR3 regions, with RNA transcripts as the source material. RT-PCR in the first round used HTBI primers; a second-round multiplex PCR followed. TCRdb reanalysed the multiplex PCR reads using MiXCR and keeps one entry per CDR3 protein. The table records 40,000 to 50,000 distinct CDR3 sequences, around 50% of them present only once. Findings of the study overall: A model built from 13 signatures distinguished ophthalmopathy from stable hyperthyroidism with approximately 88% sensitivity and about 84% specificity.

CDR3 length: 14 amino acids. The germline CDR1 and CDR2 sequences are MNHNS and SASEGT. V gave up 10 bases and J gave up 2 bases, with 18 bases separating them. In the case of this clonotype: Its antigen is unknown. The conserved closing phenylalanine or tryptophan is absent in this CDR3, likely reflecting a read error.

The chain links TRBV6-1 to TRBJ2-7; either TRBD1 or TRBD2 may fit D (6 bases each). The receptor's source is an adult man with Graves' ophthalmopathy. The source material was peripheral blood. CDR3 residues: CATGWGASTYEQYS. The CDR3 DNA reads TGTGCCACCGGGTGGGGGGCTAGCACCTACGAGCAGTACTCC.